This T cell receptor (beta chain) was recovered during a study of shared clonotypes between healthy human individuals. Whole-study findings and limits: A few donors held around 5% of naive CD4 clonotypes in common. Exclusively blood specimens were collected; tissue repertoires likely differ.

CD8 cells regarded as naive lacked CD45RO, were positively chosen for CCR7, and omitted terminally differentiated effector memory CD45RA+ cells. The method was immunoSEQ multiplex PCR; TCRdb's version includes in-frame clones alone and lacks a portion of them. The table includes about 2 million clones, about 95% detected once. About this clone: The antigen remains unidentified.

CDR1 and CDR2 from the germline V gene are MNHEY and SMNVEV (reference sequence). This CDR3 contains 17 residues. V was pared by 6 bases and J by 7 bases, with 22 bases between. The chain couples TRBV27 to TRBJ1-6; D possibly corresponds to TRBD1 (5 bases). The sequenced material came from naive CD8+ T cells sorted from blood. This clonotype originated in a man younger than 35 in good health. This CDR3 reads CASRPDNFSSGNSPLHF. Written as DNA, the CDR3 is TGTGCCAGCAGACCGGACAATTTCTCCTCGGGGAATTCACCCCTCCACTTT.